The rows below give T cell receptor beta chains drawn from one sample of a study of cytomegalovirus exposure and HLA in healthy donors. Sequencing was performed with immunoSEQ multiplex PCR; in TCRdb, only in-frame clones are kept and a portion is missing. In all, the sample yields more than 100,000 clones. The specimen was PBMCs. These receptors were taken from a middle-aged woman in good health and CMV-seronegative. Each CDR3 is given with its conserved first and last residue. A D gene is named only where the DNA matches it firmly.

J	D	length	V	DNA	CDR3
TRBJ2-7	NA	15	TRBV5-1	TGCGCCAGCAGCTCCCAGGGGCTTCGTTCGTACGAGCAGTACTTC	CASSSQGLRSYEQYF
TRBJ1-1	NA	12	TRBV5-1	TGCGCCAGCAACAGGGTCGGCACTGAAGCTTTCTTT	CASNRVGTEAFF
TRBJ1-1	NA	13	TRBV7-3	TGTGCCAGCAGCTCCGGACAGAACACTGAAGCTTTCTTT	CASSSGQNTEAFF
TRBJ1-5	NA	18	TRBV19	TGTGCCAGTAGCCCCTCCCCCCCGCAGACTGGGAGCAATCAGCCCCAGCATTTT	CASSPSPPQTGSNQPQHF
TRBJ1-3	NA	12	TRBV28	TGTGCCAGCAGTTGGACAGCAAACACCATATATTTT	CASSWTANTIYF
TRBJ1-1	TRBD1	14	TRBV4-2	TGTGCCAGCAGCCAGACAGGGCCTGACACTGAGGCTTTCTTT	CASSQTGPDTEAFF
TRBJ2-7	TRBD1	16	TRBV7-2	TGTGCCAGCAGCTCCTCCCCCCGGGACAGCTCCTACGAGCAGTACTTC	CASSSSPRDSSYEQYF
TRBJ2-2	NA	15	TRBV7-3	TGTGCCAGCAGCTGGGCAGGGAAAGGCACCGGGGAGCTGTTTTTT	CASSWAGKGTGELFF
TRBJ2-2	TRBD1	15	TRBV5-1	TGCGCCAGCAGCTTAGGGACAGGGGGGACCGGGGAGCTGTTTTTT	CASSLGTGGTGELFF
TRBJ1-1	NA	18	TRBV2	TGTGCCAGCAGTGAAGGGTTTGGAATGGGGGCAGGGGACACTGAAGCTTTCTTT	CASSEGFGMGAGDTEAFF
TRBJ2-1	NA	14	TRBV19	TGTGCCAGTAACCGATTCAGCTCCTACAATGAGCAGTTCTTC	CASNRFSSYNEQFF
TRBJ2-3	NA	13	TRBV14	TGTGCCAGCAGACCGGGTTCTTCAGATACGCAGTATTTT	CASRPGSSDTQYF
TRBJ2-7	TRBD1	15	TRBV6-6	TGTGCCAGCAGTTTACCGGGACAGGGGGATAGGGAGCAGTACTTC	CASSLPGQGDREQYF
TRBJ1-1	TRBD1	13	TRBV18	TGTGCCAGCTCAACAGGGGAGAACACTGAAGCTTTCTTT	CASSTGENTEAFF
TRBJ1-2	NA	19	TRBV7-5	TGTGTCAGAGGTTTTAAGGGAGGAGGGGCAGACCGTACTAACTATGGCTACACCTTC	CVRGFKGGGADRTNYGYTF
TRBJ1-3	NA	15	TRBV7-2	TGTGCCAGCAGCTTAGAGCGGGCTTCGAGAAACACCATATATTTT	CASSLERASRNTIYF
TRBJ2-4	NA	16	TRBV9	TGTGCCAGCAGCGAGGGGGTTGCTGGCGCCAAAAACATTCAGTACTTC	CASSEGVAGAKNIQYF
TRBJ1-6	NA	13	TRBV6-5	TGTGCCAGCAGGCGGGTCTATAATTCACCCCTCCACTTT	CASRRVYNSPLHF
TRBJ1-1	TRBD1	16	TRBV19	TGTGCCAGTAGTATCCTACCGGGGACAGTAAACACTGAAGCTTTCTTT	CASSILPGTVNTEAFF
TRBJ2-5	NA	15	TRBV5-8	TGTGCCAGCAGCCCACCAAACAGGGTTCCAGAGACCCAGTACTTC	CASSPPNRVPETQYF
TRBJ1-2	NA	15	TRBV7-9	TGTGCCAGCAGCCTCGGGGGTTTTAGTAACTATGGCTACACCTTC	CASSLGGFSNYGYTF
TRBJ2-3	NA	14	TRBV28	TGTGCCTCGATGGAGGGGCGACTCACAGATACGCAGTATTTT	CASMEGRLTDTQYF